Presented here are 9 T cell receptor beta chains from one specimen sequenced in a study of response to subunit inactivated influenza vaccine. One entry per CDR3 protein results from TCRdb running MiXCR on the RT-PCR reads. The sample carries around 480,000 distinct CDR3 sequences, about 10% recorded once. The starting material was PBMCs from blood, obtained 40 to 50 days after vaccination. The receptors stem from a man in his forties or fifties who received an inactivated influenza vaccine.

This clonotype has only a few counts. V usage is TRBV6-1 and J usage is TRBJ2-2, with 8 positions matching TRBD1. There are 15 residues in the CDR3. CDR1 and CDR2 (germline): MNHNS, SASEGT. The V segment lost 7 bases and the J segment 6 bases; nucleotides outside the gene matches: 10. CDR3 DNA sequence: TGTGCCAGCAACGGCAGACAGGGGCGGGCCGGGGAGCTGTTTTTT. Protein: CASNGRQGRAGELFF.

This clonotype was picked up many times. V and J are TRBV6-2 or TRBV6-3 and TRBJ2-7; D is uncertain. The CDR3 has 15 residues. Per germline, CDR1 MNHEY and CDR2 SVGEGT. V lost 5 bases to trimming and J lost 0 bases, with 14 bases between them. CDR3 DNA sequence: TGTGCCAGCAGTGCCCCAAAGACGGGCTCCTACGAGCAGTACTTC. This gives the protein CASSAPKTGSYEQYF.

This clonotype was seen repeatedly, ten times or more. The rearrangement links TRBV20-1 to TRBJ2-7; D uncertain. V was clipped by 0 bases and J by 0 bases, with 6 bases between them. The CDR3 has 13 residues. CDR1 DFQATT and CDR2 SNEGSKA come from the germline V gene (reference sequence). The CDR3 loop reads CSARELNSYEQYF. CDR3 DNA: TGCAGTGCTAGAGAGCTAAACTCCTACGAGCAGTACTTC.

The CDR3: CASSQRHSSYNEQFF. CDR3 sequence (DNA): TGTGCCAGCAGCCAAAGACACAGCTCCTACAATGAGCAGTTCTTC. The chain recombines TRBV3-1 with TRBJ2-1; unclear D gene. Trimming removed 2 bases from V and 0 bases from J, with 8 bases in between. CDR3 length equals 15 residues. The V gene's germline CDR1 is LGHDT and CDR2 YNNKEL (reference sequence).

This clonotype has a handful of counts. V and J are TRBV7-2 and TRBJ2-3; the D gene is possibly TRBD1 (6 bases). V dropped 0 bases and J dropped 4 bases, with 11 bases sitting between them. Germline V gene data show CDR1 as SGHTA and CDR2 as FQGNSA. The CDR3 is made up of 15 amino acids. The CDR3 loop reads CASSLATGSADTQYF. The CDR3 bases are TGTGCCAGCAGCTTAGCGACAGGAAGCGCAGATACGCAGTATTTT. Together with reference TRBV7-2 and TRBJ2-3, the CDR3 gives the full variable domain: GAGVSQSPSNKVTEKGKDVELRCDPISGHTALYWYRQSLGQGLEFLIYFQGNSAPDKSGLPSDRFSAERTGGSVSTLTIQRTQQEDSAVYLCASSLATGSADTQYFGPGTRLTVL.

The sample holds many counts of this clonotype. This chain links TRBV28 with TRBJ1-1; tentative D call: TRBD1 (5 bases). This CDR3 comprises 15 residues. The V gene lost 5 bases and the J gene lost 1 base, with 14 bases spanning the gap. Germline V CDR1 and CDR2: MDHEN, SYDVKM. CDR3 residues: CASSPSQGGNTEAFF. The CDR3 DNA sequence: TGTGCCAGCAGTCCTTCTCAGGGAGGGAACACTGAAGCTTTCTTT. Full variable domain (missing parts from reference TRBV28 and TRBJ1-1): DVKVTQSSRYLVKRTGEKVFLECVQDMDHENMFWYRQDPGLGLRLIYFSYDVKMKEKGDIPEGYSVSREKKERFSLILESASTNQTSMYLCASSPSQGGNTEAFFGQGTRLTVV.

This rearrangement joins TRBV5-6 to TRBJ2-3; 9 bases match TRBD1. This CDR3 has 15 amino acids. Trimming at V came to 5 bases and at J to 3 bases, leaving 7 bases not matched to a gene. Germline loops: CDR1 SGHDT, CDR2 YYEEEE. The CDR3 sequence is CASSSTGGATDTQYF. The CDR3 DNA sequence: TGTGCCAGCAGTTCAACAGGGGGCGCAACAGATACGCAGTATTTT.

This clonotype has ten or more counts. One junction end does not reproduce the germline sequence, and a read error may be involved. The CDR3 region is CASSLFGQAKTGELFF. In DNA, the CDR3 is TGTGCCAGCAGTTTATTCGGGCAGGCGAAAACCGGGGAGCTGTTTTTT. J is TRBJ2-2 and V is TRBV27; no clear D gene. CDR3 length: 16 residues. Germline V gene lookup returns CDR1 MNHEY and CDR2 SMNVEV (reference sequence).

The chain links TRBV6-5 to TRBJ1-1; unclear D gene. This CDR3 contains 15 residues. The V and J ends lost 2 bases and 8 bases respectively, with 18 bases between them. Looked up from germline, CDR1 is MNHEY and CDR2 is SVGAGI. CDR3 in amino acids: CASSYDVRRLNEAFF. DNA for the CDR3: TGTGCCAGCAGTTACGACGTCAGACGGTTGAACGAAGCTTTCTTT.